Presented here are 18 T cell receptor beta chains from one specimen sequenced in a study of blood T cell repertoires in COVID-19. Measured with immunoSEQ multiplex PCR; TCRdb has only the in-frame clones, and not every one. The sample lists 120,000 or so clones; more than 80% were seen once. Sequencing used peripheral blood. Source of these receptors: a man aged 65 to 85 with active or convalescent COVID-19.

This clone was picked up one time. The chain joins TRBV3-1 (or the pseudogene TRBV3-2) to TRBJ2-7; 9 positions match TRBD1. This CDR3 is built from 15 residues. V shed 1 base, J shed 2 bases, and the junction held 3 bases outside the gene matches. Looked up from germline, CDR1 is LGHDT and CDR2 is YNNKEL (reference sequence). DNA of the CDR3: TGTGCCAGCAGCCAAGGGACAGGGGCGACCTACGAGCAGTACTTC. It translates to CASSQGTGATYEQYF.

The CDR3 reads CASRLDYNEQFF. The CDR3 nucleotides are TGTGCCAGCAGACTAGATTACAATGAGCAGTTCTTC. The chain recombines TRBV28 with TRBJ2-1, with a tentative D call TRBD2 (5 bases). The CDR3 runs to 12 residues. From germline, CDR1 is MDHEN and CDR2 SYDVKM. Trimming took off 6 bases at V and 4 bases at J, with 7 bases between the two ends.

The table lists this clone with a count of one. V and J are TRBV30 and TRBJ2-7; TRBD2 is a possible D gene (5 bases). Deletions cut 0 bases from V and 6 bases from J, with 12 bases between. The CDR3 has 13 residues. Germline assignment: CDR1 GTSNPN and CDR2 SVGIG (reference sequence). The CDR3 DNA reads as TGTGCCTGGAGTGTACGCCGGGGATCCGAGCAGTACTTC. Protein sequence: CAWSVRRGSEQYF.

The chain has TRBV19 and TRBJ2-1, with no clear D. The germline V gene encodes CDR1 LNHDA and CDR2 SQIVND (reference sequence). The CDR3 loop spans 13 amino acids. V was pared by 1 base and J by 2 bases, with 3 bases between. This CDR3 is CASSIATYNEQFF. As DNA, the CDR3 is TGTGCCAGTAGTATAGCAACCTACAATGAGCAGTTCTTC.

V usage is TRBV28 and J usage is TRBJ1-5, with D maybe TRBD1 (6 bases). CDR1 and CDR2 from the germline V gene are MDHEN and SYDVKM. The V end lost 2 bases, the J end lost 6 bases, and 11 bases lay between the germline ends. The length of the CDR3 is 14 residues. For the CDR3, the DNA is TGTGCCAGCAGTTTAGGAGGGGGGGGTCAGCCCCAGCATTTT. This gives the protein CASSLGGGGQPQHF. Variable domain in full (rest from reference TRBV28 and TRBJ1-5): DVKVTQSSRYLVKRTGEKVFLECVQDMDHENMFWYRQDPGLGLRLIYFSYDVKMKEKGDIPEGYSVSREKKERFSLILESASTNQTSMYLCASSLGGGGQPQHFGDGTRLSIL.

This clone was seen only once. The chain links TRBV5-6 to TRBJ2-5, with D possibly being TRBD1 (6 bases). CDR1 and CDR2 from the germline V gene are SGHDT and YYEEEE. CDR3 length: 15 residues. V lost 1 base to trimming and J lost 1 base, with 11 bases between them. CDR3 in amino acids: CASSLPTRGQETQYF. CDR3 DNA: TGTGCCAGCAGCTTGCCTACCAGGGGCCAAGAGACCCAGTACTTC.

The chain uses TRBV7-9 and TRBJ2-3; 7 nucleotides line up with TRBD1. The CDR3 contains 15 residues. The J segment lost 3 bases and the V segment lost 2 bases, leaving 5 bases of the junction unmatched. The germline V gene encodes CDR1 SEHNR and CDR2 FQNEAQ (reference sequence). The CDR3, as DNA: TGTGCCAGCAGCTTAAGAGGGGGCGGGACAGATACGCAGTATTTT. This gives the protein CASSLRGGGTDTQYF.

The CDR3 nucleotides read TGTGCCACCAGTCGACAGGGGGATACTGAAGCTTTCTTT. Amino acid sequence: CATSRQGDTEAFF. The chain uses TRBV24-1 and TRBJ1-1; 9 nucleotides agree with TRBD1. J lost 5 bases, V lost 6 bases, and 3 bases had no gene match. The CDR3 loop spans 13 amino acids. The germline CDR1 and CDR2 sequences are KGHDR and SFDVKD.

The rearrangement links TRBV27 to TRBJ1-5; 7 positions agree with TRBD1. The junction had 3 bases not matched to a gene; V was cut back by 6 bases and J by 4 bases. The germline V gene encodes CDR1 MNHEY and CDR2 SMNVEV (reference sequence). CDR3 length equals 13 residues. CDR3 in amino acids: CASRDRANQPQHF. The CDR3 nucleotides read TGTGCCAGCAGAGACAGGGCAAATCAGCCCCAGCATTTT.

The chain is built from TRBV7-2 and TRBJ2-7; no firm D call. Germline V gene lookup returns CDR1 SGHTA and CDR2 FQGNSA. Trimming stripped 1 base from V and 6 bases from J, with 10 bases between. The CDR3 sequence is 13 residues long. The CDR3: CASSLGSRGEQYF. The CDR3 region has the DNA TGTGCCAGCAGCTTAGGAAGCCGCGGCGAGCAGTACTTC.

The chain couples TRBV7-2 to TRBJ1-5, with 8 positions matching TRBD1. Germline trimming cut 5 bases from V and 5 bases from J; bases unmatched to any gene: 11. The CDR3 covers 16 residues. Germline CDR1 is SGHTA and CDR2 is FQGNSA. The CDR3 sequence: CASSPIGTGSDQPQHF. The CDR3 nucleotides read TGTGCCAGCAGCCCGATCGGGACAGGCAGCGATCAGCCCCAGCATTTT.

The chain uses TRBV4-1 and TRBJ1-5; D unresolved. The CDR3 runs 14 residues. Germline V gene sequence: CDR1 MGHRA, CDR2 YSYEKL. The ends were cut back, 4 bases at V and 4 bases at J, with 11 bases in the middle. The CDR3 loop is CASSPWALNQPQHF. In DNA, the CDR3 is TGCGCCAGCAGCCCATGGGCCCTTAATCAGCCCCAGCATTTT.

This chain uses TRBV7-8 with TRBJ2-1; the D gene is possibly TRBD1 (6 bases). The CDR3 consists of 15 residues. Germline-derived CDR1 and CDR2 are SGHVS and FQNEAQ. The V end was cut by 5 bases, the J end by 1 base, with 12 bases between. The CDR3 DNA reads TGTGCCAGCAGCCTGGACAGCCTTTCCTACAATGAGCAGTTCTTC. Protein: CASSLDSLSYNEQFF.

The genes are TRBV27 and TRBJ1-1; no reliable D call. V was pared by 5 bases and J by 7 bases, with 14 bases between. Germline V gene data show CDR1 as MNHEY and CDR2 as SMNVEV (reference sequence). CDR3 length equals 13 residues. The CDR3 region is CASSPRLAGEAFF. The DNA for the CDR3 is TGTGCCAGCAGTCCCCGGCTTGCGGGTGAAGCTTTCTTT.

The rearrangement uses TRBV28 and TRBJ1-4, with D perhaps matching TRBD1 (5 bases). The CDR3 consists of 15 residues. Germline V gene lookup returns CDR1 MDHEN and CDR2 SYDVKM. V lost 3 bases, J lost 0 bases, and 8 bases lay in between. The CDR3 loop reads CASSFGGTTNEKLFF. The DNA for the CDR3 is TGTGCCAGCAGTTTCGGGGGAACAACTAATGAAAAACTGTTTTTT.

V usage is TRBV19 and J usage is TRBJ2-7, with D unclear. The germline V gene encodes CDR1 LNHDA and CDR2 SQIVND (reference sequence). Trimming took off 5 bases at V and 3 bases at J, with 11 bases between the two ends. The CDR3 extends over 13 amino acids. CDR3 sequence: CASSLSLNYEQYF. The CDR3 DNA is TGTGCCAGTAGTTTGTCACTAAACTACGAGCAGTACTTC.

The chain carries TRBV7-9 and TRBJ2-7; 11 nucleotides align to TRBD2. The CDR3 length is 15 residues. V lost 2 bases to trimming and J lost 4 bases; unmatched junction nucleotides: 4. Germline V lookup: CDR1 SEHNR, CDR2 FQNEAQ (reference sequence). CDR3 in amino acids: CASSLRPSGGYEQYF. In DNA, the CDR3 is TGTGCCAGCAGCTTACGCCCTAGCGGGGGGTACGAGCAGTACTTC.

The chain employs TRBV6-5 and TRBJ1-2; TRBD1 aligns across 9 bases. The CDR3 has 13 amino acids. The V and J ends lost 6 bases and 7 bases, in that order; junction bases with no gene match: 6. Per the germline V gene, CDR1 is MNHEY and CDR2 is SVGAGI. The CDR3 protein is CASSGQGLGGYTF. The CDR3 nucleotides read TGTGCCAGCAGCGGACAGGGGTTAGGTGGCTACACCTTC.